These 6 T cell receptor beta chains were sequenced from one sample in a study of blood T cells in healthy people across ages (dated by TCRdb to the mid-2010s). The library was prepared using 5' RACE. A second roughly 7 to 11 cycle PCR used a sample-barcoded 5' primer and a J-beta primer mix. TCRdb trimmed the raw reads at Q25, called clones with MiXCR and kept productive beta chains. Each CDR3 protein gets just one entry, which takes the most common genes and DNA from the rows behind it. This sample gives approximately 2,000,000 distinct CDR3 sequences in total; roughly two fifths of them show up just once. The ten largest account for 23% of the sample. Sequencing was carried out using blood. These TCRs come from a human donor in good health.

This clonotype has only a few counts. The chain has TRBV29-1 and TRBJ2-3; 8 bases match TRBD2. V lost 6 bases, J lost 2 bases, and 7 bases stayed unmatched. Germline V gives CDR1 SQVTM, CDR2 ANQGSEA. CDR3 length equals 14 residues. Written as DNA, the CDR3 is TGCAGCGTACAGCGGGGGCCAAACACAGATACGCAGTATTTT. The encoded protein is CSVQRGPNTDTQYF.

At least ten counts were recorded for this clonotype. V is TRBV7-9 and J is TRBJ1-2; no clear D. Trimming left V 1 base short and J 3 bases short, with 3 bases between. Germline CDR1 reads SEHNR; CDR2 reads FQNEAQ (reference sequence). This CDR3 is 12 amino acids long. CDR3 residues: CASSLGDYGYTF. CDR3 DNA sequence: TGTGCCAGCAGCTTAGGGGACTATGGCTACACCTTC. The variable domain in full, completed from reference TRBV7-9 and TRBJ1-2, reads DTGVSQNPRHKITKRGQNVTFRCDPISEHNRLYWYRQTLGQGPEFLTYFQNEAQLEKSRLLSDRFSAERPKGSFSTLEIQRTEQGDSAMYLCASSLGDYGYTFGSGTRLTVV.

The chain links TRBV15 to TRBJ2-1, with D uncertain. The germline V gene encodes CDR1 LNHNV and CDR2 YYDKDF (reference sequence). CDR3 length: 12 amino acids. The V gene lost 1 base and the J gene lost 10 bases, with 8 bases spanning the gap. Here the CDR3 reads CATSRALNEQFF. In DNA, the CDR3 is TGTGCCACCAGCAGAGCTCTTAACGAGCAGTTCTTC.

This clonotype has more than one count but fewer than ten. V is TRBV5-5 and J is TRBJ2-7; D not certain. Germline-derived CDR1 and CDR2 are SGHKS and YYEKEE (reference sequence). Trimming pared 1 base from V and 7 bases from J, leaving 12 bases between. The length of the CDR3 is 13 residues. The chain's CDR3 is CASSLSLPGEQYF. Written as DNA, the CDR3 is TGTGCCAGCAGCTTGAGTCTGCCGGGTGAGCAGTACTTC.

This clonotype was observed many times. The CDR3 DNA is TGCAGTGCATCCGGGGGCAGAGGCTATGGCTACACCTTC. Protein: CSASGGRGYGYTF. This rearrangement joins TRBV20-1 to TRBJ1-2; D perhaps matches TRBD1 (6 bases). CDR3 length: 13 residues. From germline, CDR1 is DFQATT and CDR2 SNEGSKA (reference sequence). Trimming pared 6 bases from V and 4 bases from J, leaving 15 bases between.

This clonotype was found a few times. J is TRBJ2-5 and V is TRBV2; no firm D call. V dropped 3 bases and J dropped 4 bases, with 9 bases sitting between them. This CDR3 has 13 amino acids. Germline V gives CDR1 SNHLY, CDR2 FYNNEI. The CDR3 is CASSESAGETQYF. The CDR3 DNA reads as TGTGCCAGCAGTGAGTCGGCCGGAGAGACCCAGTACTTC.